A single sample is the source of the 6 T cell receptor beta chains below, sequenced in a study of blood T cell repertoires in COVID-19. Clones were sequenced by immunoSEQ multiplex PCR, and TCRdb holds only the in-frame ones, with some missing. Of about 98,000 clones in the sample, 75% to 85% were seen once. Specimen: peripheral blood. Receptors were obtained from a man aged 65 to 79 with acute or convalescent COVID-19.

This clone was counted between two and nine times. The chain uses TRBV30 and TRBJ1-2, with TRBD1 matching over 9 bases. CDR1 is GTSNPN and CDR2 is SVGIG in the germline V gene (reference sequence). Losses at the gene ends were 4 bases for V and 4 bases for J; bases not matched to a gene: 7. The CDR3 covers 14 residues. The CDR3 sequence is CAWKDRGKSYGYTF. DNA for the CDR3: TGTGCCTGGAAGGACAGGGGAAAGAGCTATGGCTACACCTTC.

This chain uses TRBV28 with TRBJ2-5; D might be TRBD2 (5 bases). Germline CDR1 MDHEN, CDR2 SYDVKM. V was pared by 5 bases and J by 4 bases, with 14 bases between. CDR3 length equals 14 residues. Here the CDR3 reads CASSPSRGTETQYF. CDR3 in DNA: TGTGCCAGCAGTCCCTCTCGGGGAACAGAGACCCAGTACTTC.

This clone has at least ten counts. The chain recombines TRBV28 with TRBJ1-2, with 10 bases aligning to TRBD1. The germline V gene encodes CDR1 MDHEN and CDR2 SYDVKM. The CDR3 totals 17 residues. Germline trimming cut 3 bases from V and 0 bases from J; bases unmatched to any gene: 7. The CDR3 DNA is TGTGCCAGCAGTTTGGACAGGGGGGTAACAGCTAACTATGGCTACACCTTC. It codes for CASSLDRGVTANYGYTF.

The table lists this clone with many counts. V is TRBV4-1 and J is TRBJ2-7; TRBD2 might be the D (6 bases). V lost 3 bases and J lost 1, with 16 bases in between. The CDR3 is 16 amino acids. From germline, CDR1 is MGHRA and CDR2 YSYEKL. CDR3 DNA sequence: TGCGCCAGCAGCCAGTCGATGACTAGTTCTTCCTACGAGCAGTACTTC. Translation: CASSQSMTSSSYEQYF.

The rearrangement uses TRBV29-1 and TRBJ2-7, with a weak D call TRBD1 (6 bases). This CDR3 has 15 residues. The germline V gene encodes CDR1 SQVTM and CDR2 ANQGSEA. V was pared by 4 bases and J by 2 bases, with 18 bases between. CDR3: CSVGEPGDLTYEQYF. In DNA, the CDR3 is TGCAGCGTTGGGGAACCAGGGGACCTAACCTACGAGCAGTACTTC.

The chain is built from TRBV4-2 and TRBJ2-7; 9 positions match TRBD1. Trimming at V came to 2 bases and at J to 5 bases, leaving 7 bases not matched to a gene. CDR3 size: 15 residues. Germline CDR1 is LGHNA and CDR2 is YNFKEQ. CDR3 nucleotide sequence: TGTGCCAGCAGCCAAACCGGGACAGGGATGAACGAGCAGTACTTC. Its protein product is CASSQTGTGMNEQYF.